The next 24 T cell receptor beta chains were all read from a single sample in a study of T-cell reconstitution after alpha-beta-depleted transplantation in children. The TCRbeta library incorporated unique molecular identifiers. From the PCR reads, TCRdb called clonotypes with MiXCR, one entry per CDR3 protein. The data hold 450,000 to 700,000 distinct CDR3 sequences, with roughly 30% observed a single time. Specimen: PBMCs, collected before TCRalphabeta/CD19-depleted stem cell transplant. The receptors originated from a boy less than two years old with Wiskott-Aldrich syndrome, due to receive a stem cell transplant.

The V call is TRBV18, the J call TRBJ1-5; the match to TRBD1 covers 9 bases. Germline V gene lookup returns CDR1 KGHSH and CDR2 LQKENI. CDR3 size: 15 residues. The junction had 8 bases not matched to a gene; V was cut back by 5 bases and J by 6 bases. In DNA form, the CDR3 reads TGTGCCAGCTCAGCGACAGGGGGAGGAACTCAGCCCCAGCATTTT. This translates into CASSATGGGTQPQHF.

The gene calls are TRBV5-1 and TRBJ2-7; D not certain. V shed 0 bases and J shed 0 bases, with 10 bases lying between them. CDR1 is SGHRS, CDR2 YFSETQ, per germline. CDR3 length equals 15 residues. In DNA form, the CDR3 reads TGCGCCAGCAGCTTGGGAACAGCCAACTCCTACGAGCAGTACTTC. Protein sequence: CASSLGTANSYEQYF.

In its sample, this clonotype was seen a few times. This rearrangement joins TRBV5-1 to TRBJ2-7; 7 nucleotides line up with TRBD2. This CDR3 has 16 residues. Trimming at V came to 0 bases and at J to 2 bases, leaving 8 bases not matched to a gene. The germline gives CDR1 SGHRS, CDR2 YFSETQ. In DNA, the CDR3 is TGCGCCAGCAGCTTGGGGGGCGGGAGCTACCCCTACGAGCAGTACTTC. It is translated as CASSLGGGSYPYEQYF.

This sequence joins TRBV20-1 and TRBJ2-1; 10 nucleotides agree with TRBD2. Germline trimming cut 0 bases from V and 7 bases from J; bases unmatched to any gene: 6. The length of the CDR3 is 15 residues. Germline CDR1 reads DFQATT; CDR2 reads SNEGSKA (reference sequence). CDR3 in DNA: TGCAGTGCTAGAGATACAGCGGGAGGGAGAAATGAGCAGTTCTTC. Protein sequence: CSARDTAGGRNEQFF.

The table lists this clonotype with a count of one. The CDR3 here is CASSEPRADTFF. In DNA form, the CDR3 reads TGTGCCAGCAGTGAACCCCGGGCCGACACGTTCTTC. J is TRBJ2-1 and V is TRBV6-1; no firm D call. The CDR3 extends over 12 amino acids. Looked up from germline, CDR1 is MNHNS and CDR2 is SASEGT. Trimming shortened V by 2 bases and J by 15 bases, and 14 bases separated the two germline ends.

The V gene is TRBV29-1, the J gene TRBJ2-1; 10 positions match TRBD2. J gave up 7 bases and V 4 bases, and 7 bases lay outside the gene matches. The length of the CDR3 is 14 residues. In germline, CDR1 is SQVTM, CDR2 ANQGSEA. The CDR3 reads CSVGGLAGENEQFF. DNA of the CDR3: TGCAGCGTTGGGGGCCTAGCGGGAGAGAATGAGCAGTTCTTC.

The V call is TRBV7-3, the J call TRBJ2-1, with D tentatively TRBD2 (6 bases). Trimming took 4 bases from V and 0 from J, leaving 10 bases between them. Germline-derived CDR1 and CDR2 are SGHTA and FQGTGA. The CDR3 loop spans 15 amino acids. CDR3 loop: CASSSTSSSYNEQFF. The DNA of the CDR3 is TGTGCCAGCAGCTCTACTAGCAGCTCCTACAATGAGCAGTTCTTC.

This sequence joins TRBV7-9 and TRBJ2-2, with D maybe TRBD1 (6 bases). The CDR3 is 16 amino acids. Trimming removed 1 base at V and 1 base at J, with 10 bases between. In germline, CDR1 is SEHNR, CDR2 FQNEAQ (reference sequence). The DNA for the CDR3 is TGTGCCAGCAGCTTAGTTACAGGGAGGAACACCGGGGAGCTGTTTTTT. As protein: CASSLVTGRNTGELFF.

In DNA form, the CDR3 reads TGTGCCAGCAGCCCGACAGGGAGGGGGTACAATGAGCAGTTCTTC. Protein product: CASSPTGRGYNEQFF. J is TRBJ2-1 and V is TRBV7-9; D possibly matches TRBD1 or TRBD2 (7 bases each). Germline CDR1 reads SEHNR; CDR2 reads FQNEAQ (reference sequence). The CDR3 is 15 amino acids. Trimming took off 5 bases at V and 4 bases at J, with 15 bases between the two ends.

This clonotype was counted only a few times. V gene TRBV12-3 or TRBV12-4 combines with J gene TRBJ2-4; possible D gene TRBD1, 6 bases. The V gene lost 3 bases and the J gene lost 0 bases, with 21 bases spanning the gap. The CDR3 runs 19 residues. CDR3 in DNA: TGTGCCAGCAGTTTGGTGGGTGGGGGCTCCGGGGTAGCCAAAAACATTCAGTACTTC. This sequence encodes CASSLVGGGSGVAKNIQYF.

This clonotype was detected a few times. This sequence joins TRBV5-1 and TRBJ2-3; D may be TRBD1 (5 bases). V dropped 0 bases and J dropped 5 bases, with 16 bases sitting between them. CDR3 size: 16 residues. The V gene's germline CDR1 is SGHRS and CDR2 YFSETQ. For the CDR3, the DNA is TGCGCCAGCAGCTTGGGATCGCAGGGCTTAAAAGATACGCAGTATTTT. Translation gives CASSLGSQGLKDTQYF.

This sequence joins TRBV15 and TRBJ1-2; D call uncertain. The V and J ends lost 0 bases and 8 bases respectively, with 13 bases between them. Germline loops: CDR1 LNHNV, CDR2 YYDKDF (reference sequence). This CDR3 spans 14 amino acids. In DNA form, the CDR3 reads TGTGCCACCAGCAGAGATGGCGGGGTGGCGGGCTACACCTTC. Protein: CATSRDGGVAGYTF.

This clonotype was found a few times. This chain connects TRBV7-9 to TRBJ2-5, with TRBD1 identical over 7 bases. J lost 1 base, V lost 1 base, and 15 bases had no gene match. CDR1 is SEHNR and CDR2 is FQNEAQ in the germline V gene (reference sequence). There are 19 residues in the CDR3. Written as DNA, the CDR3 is TGTGCCAGCAGCTTAGTTTCGCGACAGGGCCTCCAATTCCAAGAGACCCAGTACTTC. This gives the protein CASSLVSRQGLQFQETQYF.

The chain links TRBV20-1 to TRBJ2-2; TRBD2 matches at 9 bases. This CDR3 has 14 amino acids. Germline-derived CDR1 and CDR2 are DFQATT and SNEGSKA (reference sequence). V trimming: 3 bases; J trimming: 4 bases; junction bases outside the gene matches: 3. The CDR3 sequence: CSASLAGPTGELFF. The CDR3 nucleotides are TGCAGTGCTAGTCTAGCGGGACCCACCGGGGAGCTGTTTTTT.

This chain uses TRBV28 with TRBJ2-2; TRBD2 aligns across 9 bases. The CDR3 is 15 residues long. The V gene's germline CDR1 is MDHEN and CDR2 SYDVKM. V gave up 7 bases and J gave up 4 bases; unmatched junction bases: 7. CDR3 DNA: TGTGCCAGCACCCTTAGCGGGAGTGTCACCGGGGAGCTGTTTTTT. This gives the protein CASTLSGSVTGELFF.

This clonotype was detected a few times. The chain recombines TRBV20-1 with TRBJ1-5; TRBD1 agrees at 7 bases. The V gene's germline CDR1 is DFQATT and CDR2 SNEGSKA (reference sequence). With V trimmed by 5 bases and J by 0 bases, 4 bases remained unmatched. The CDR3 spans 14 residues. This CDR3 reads CSASTGHSNQPQHF. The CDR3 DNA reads TGCAGTGCTTCGACAGGGCATAGCAATCAGCCCCAGCATTTT.

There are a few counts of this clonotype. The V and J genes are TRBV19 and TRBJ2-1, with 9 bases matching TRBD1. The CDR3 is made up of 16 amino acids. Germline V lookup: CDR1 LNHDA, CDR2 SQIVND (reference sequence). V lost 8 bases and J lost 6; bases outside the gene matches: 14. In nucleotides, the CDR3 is TGTGCCAGTGGGAAACTACAGGGGGCGTTTCGCAATGAGCAGTTCTTC. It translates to CASGKLQGAFRNEQFF.

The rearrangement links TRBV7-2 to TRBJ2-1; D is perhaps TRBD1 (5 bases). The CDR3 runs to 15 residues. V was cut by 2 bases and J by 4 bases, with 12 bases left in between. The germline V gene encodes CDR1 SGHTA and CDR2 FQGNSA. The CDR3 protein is CASSLTFAGYNEQFF. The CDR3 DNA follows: TGTGCCAGCAGCTTAACCTTCGCAGGGTACAATGAGCAGTTCTTC.

The CDR3 loop is CASSLVQGVTNEQFF. The CDR3, as DNA: TGCGCCAGCAGCTTGGTCCAGGGAGTAACCAATGAGCAGTTCTTC. V usage is TRBV5-1 and J usage is TRBJ2-1; D tentatively reads TRBD1 or TRBD2 (5 bases each). Germline CDR1 SGHRS, CDR2 YFSETQ. The CDR3 covers 15 residues. V lost 0 bases and J 6 bases, leaving 13 bases between the germline ends.

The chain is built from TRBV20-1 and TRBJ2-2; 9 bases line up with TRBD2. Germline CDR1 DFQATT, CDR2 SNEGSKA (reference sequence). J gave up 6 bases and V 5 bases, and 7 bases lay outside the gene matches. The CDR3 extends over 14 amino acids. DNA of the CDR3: TGCAGTGCTTCGTGGGCGGGAGGGTCCGGGGAGCTGTTTTTT. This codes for CSASWAGGSGELFF.

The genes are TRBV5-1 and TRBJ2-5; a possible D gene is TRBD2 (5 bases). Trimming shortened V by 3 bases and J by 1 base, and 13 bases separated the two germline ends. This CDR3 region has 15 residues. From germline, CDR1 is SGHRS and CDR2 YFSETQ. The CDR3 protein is CASSSPHGVQETQYF. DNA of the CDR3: TGCGCCAGCAGCTCTCCACACGGGGTCCAAGAGACCCAGTACTTC.

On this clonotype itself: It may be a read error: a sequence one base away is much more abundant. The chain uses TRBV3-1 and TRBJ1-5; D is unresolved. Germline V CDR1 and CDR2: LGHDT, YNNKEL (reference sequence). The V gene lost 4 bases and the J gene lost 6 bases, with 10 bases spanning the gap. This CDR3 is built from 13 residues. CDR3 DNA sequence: TGTGCCAGCAGCCGAGTGGGGTTTCAGCCCCAGCATTTT. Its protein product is CASSRVGFQPQHF.

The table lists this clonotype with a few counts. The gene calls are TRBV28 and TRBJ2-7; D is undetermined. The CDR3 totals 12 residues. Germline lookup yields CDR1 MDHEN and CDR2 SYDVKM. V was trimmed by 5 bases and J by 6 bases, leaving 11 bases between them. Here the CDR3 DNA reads TGTGCCAGCAGTCCCACCGACCTCGAGCAGTACTTC. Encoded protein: CASSPTDLEQYF.

The CDR3 loop is CASSFSSTSGRGNEQFF. The CDR3 bases are TGTGCCAGCAGCTTTTCCTCGACTAGCGGGAGAGGGAATGAGCAGTTCTTC. The chain employs TRBV7-8 and TRBJ2-1; 12 bases agree with TRBD2. The CDR3 length is 17 residues. The trim removed 3 bases at V and 7 bases at J, leaving 10 bases unmatched. Germline CDR1 SGHVS, CDR2 FQNEAQ.